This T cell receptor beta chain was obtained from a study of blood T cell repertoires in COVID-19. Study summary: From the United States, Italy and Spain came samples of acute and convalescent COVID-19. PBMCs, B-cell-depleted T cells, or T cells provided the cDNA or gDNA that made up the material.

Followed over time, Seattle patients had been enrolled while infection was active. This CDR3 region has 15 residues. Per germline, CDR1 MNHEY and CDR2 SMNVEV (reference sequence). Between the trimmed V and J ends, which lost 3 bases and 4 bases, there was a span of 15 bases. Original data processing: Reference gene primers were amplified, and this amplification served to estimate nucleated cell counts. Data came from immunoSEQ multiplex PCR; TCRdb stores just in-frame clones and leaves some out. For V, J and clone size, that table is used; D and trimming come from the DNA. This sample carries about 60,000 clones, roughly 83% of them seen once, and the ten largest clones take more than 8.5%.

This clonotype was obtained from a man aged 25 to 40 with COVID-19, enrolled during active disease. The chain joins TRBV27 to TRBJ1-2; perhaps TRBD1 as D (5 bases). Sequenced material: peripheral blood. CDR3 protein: CASSFIGARAYGYTF. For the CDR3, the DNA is TGTGCCAGCAGTTTCATAGGGGCCCGCGCCTATGGCTACACCTTC.